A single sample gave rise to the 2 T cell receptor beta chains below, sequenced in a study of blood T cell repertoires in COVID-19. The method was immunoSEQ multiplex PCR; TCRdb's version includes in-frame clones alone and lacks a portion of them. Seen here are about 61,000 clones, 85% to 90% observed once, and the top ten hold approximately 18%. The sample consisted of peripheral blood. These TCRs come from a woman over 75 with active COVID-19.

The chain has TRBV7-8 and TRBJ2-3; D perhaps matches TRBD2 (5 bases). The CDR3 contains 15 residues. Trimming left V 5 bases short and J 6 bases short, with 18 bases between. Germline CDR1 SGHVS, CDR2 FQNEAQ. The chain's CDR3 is CASSPDEGRYDTQYF. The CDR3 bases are TGTGCCAGCAGCCCGGACGAGGGCCGGTATGATACGCAGTATTTT. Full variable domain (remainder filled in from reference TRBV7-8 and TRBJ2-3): GAGVSQSPRYKVAKRGQDVALRCDPISGHVSLFWYQQALGQGPEFLTYFQNEAQLDKSGLPSDRFFAERPEGSVSTLKIQRTQQEDSAVYLCASSPDEGRYDTQYFGPGTRLTVL.

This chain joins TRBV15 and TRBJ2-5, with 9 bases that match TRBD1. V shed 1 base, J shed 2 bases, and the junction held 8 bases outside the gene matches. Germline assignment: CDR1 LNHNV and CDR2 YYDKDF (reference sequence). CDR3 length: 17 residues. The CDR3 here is CATSRGTGAPRQETQYF. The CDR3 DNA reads TGTGCCACCAGCAGAGGGACAGGGGCACCTCGGCAAGAGACCCAGTACTTC. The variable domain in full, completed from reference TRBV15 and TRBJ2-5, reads DAMVIQNPRYQVTQFGKPVTLSCSQTLNHNVMYWYQQKSSQAPKLLFHYYDKDFNNEADTPDNFQSRRPNTSFCFLDIRSPGLGDTAMYLCATSRGTGAPRQETQYFGPGTRLLVL.